The 29 T cell receptor beta chains listed next were all sequenced from one sample in a study of CD8 T cells in ankylosing spondylitis. TCRdb re-derived calls from the 5' RACE reads in MiXCR, one entry per CDR3 protein. Altogether a few hundred thousand distinct CDR3 sequences are present, approximately 20% being singletons, with the ten largest covering around 32%. The sample consisted of blood, either unsorted or a sorted T cell fraction (not recorded which). The source of these receptors is a male donor with ankylosing spondylitis or in good health (not recorded which).

V gene TRBV4-3 combines with J gene TRBJ2-7; 12 bases align to TRBD2. The V segment lost 4 bases and the J segment 4 bases; nucleotides outside the gene matches: 5. CDR3 length: 15 amino acids. Germline CDR1 and CDR2: LGHNA and YSLEER. DNA for the CDR3: TGCGCCAGCAGCCCCAGGACTAGCGGGATATACGAGCAGTACTTC. Its protein is CASSPRTSGIYEQYF.

This clonotype was seen many times. The chain joins TRBV15 to TRBJ2-4; TRBD2 is a possible D gene (5 bases). CDR1 and CDR2 (germline): LNHNV, YYDKDF (reference sequence). Trimming stripped 4 bases from V and 9 bases from J, with 13 bases between. CDR3 length: 13 amino acids. The CDR3 spells CATSTRPGSIQYF. In DNA, the CDR3 is TGTGCCACCAGCACGAGACCGGGGAGCATTCAGTACTTC. Together with reference TRBV15 and TRBJ2-4, the CDR3 gives the full variable domain: DAMVIQNPRYQVTQFGKPVTLSCSQTLNHNVMYWYQQKSSQAPKLLFHYYDKDFNNEADTPDNFQSRRPNTSFCFLDIRSPGLGDTAMYLCATSTRPGSIQYFGAGTRLSVL.

The chain employs TRBV7-2 and TRBJ2-1; D is unclear. The V end was cut by 1 base, the J end by 5 bases, with 15 bases between. Germline CDR1 reads SGHTA; CDR2 reads FQGNSA. CDR3 length: 16 amino acids. The CDR3 nucleotides are TGTGCCAGCAGCTTAGTCGGCGGAAGTCGGAACAATGAGCAGTTCTTC. The encoded protein is CASSLVGGSRNNEQFF.

J is TRBJ2-5 and V is TRBV7-2; tentatively, D is TRBD1 (6 bases). Germline V gene lookup returns CDR1 SGHTA and CDR2 FQGNSA. The CDR3 extends over 14 amino acids. V lost 6 bases, J lost 1 base, and 12 bases lay in between. The CDR3 DNA reads TGTGCCAGCAGTTTACAGGGACCCCAAGAGACCCAGTACTTC. Translation: CASSLQGPQETQYF.

DNA of the CDR3: TGTGCCAGCAGCTTAGGGACTAAGCTGCACAATGAGCAGTTCTTC. This encodes CASSLGTKLHNEQFF. The V call is TRBV7-8, the J call TRBJ2-1, with D possibly being TRBD2 (6 bases). Germline V lookup: CDR1 SGHVS, CDR2 FQNEAQ. This CDR3 is built from 15 residues. V was shortened by 1 base and J by 5 bases, with 12 bases between the two germline ends.

In the case of this clonotype: A much bigger clone sits one base away, suggesting this may be a read error. The gene calls are TRBV7-2 and TRBJ2-3, with 12 bases that match TRBD2. CDR1 and CDR2 (germline): SGHTA, FQGNSA. The CDR3 runs 17 residues. The CDR3 DNA reads TGTGCCAGCAGCTTGACTAGCGGGAGCCCCCAGGTGGATACGCATTATTTT. It translates to CASSLTSGSPQVDTHYF. Full variable domain (rest looked up from reference TRBV7-2 and TRBJ2-3): GAGVSQSPSNKVTEKGKDVELRCDPISGHTALYWYRQSLGQGLEFLIYFQGNSAPDKSGLPSDRFSAERTGGSVSTLTIQRTQQEDSAVYLCASSLTSGSPQVDTHYFGPGTRLTVL.

This clonotype was seen a handful of times. The chain links TRBV2 to TRBJ2-3; 12 positions agree with TRBD2. After removal of 5 bases from V and 5 bases from J, the junction contained 11 bases not matched to a gene. CDR3 length: 17 amino acids. CDR1 and CDR2 from the germline V gene are SNHLY and FYNNEI. CDR3 DNA: TGTGCCAGCAGTACCACCGGGACTAGCGGGCCAATAGATACGCAGTATTTT. Encoded protein: CASSTTGTSGPIDTQYF.

This clonotype occurred many times. The gene calls are TRBV12-3 or TRBV12-4 and TRBJ2-1; D not resolved. V lost 7 bases, J lost 6 bases, and 13 bases lay in between. The CDR3 is 13 amino acids. CDR3 amino acids: CASTHGLTNEQFF. The CDR3 nucleotides are TGTGCCAGCACCCACGGCTTAACCAATGAGCAGTTCTTC.

This clonotype turned up a few times. The J gene is TRBJ1-1, the V gene TRBV27, with 7 bases matching TRBD1. Germline CDR1 is MNHEY and CDR2 is SMNVEV (reference sequence). The J segment lost 4 bases and the V segment lost 4 bases, leaving 9 bases of the junction unmatched. The CDR3 runs to 15 residues. DNA of the CDR3: TGTGCCAGCAGTTCCAGACAGGGATCGGCCACTGAAGCTTTCTTT. It encodes CASSSRQGSATEAFF.

CDR3 coding DNA: TGTGCCAGCAGCTTAGCGGGAGGAGTAGATACGCAGTATTTT. Its translation is CASSLAGGVDTQYF. This sequence joins TRBV7-6 and TRBJ2-3; TRBD2 is a possible D gene (6 bases). The CDR3 extends over 14 amino acids. V was shortened by 0 bases and J by 5 bases, with 9 bases between the two germline ends. Germline CDR1 SGHVS, CDR2 FNYEAQ.

The sample holds a few counts of this clonotype. V is TRBV27 and J is TRBJ2-6, with a possible D match to TRBD2 (6 bases). The CDR3 is 16 residues long. Germline V lookup: CDR1 MNHEY, CDR2 SMNVEV (reference sequence). V was clipped by 7 bases and J by 4 bases, with 17 bases between them. The DNA of the CDR3 is TGTGCCAGCACCCACAATCCGGGGGAAGGGGCCAACGTCCTGACTTTC. This codes for CASTHNPGEGANVLTF.

V usage is TRBV27 and J usage is TRBJ1-1; D call uncertain. The CDR3 contains 14 residues. Germline values: CDR1 MNHEY, CDR2 SMNVEV (reference sequence). The V end lost 2 bases, the J end lost 4 bases, and 11 bases lay between the germline ends. The CDR3 sequence is CASSLMSGGTEAFF. Written as DNA, the CDR3 is TGTGCCAGCAGTTTAATGTCGGGTGGCACTGAAGCTTTCTTT.

V gene TRBV7-2 combines with J gene TRBJ2-2; tentatively, D is TRBD1 (6 bases). V shed 9 bases and J shed 1 base, with 9 bases lying between them. CDR3 length equals 13 residues. From germline, CDR1 is SGHTA and CDR2 FQGNSA. The CDR3 here is CARHRENTGELFF. In DNA form, the CDR3 reads TGTGCCAGACACAGGGAGAACACCGGGGAGCTGTTTTTT.

This chain links TRBV29-1 with TRBJ2-7; tentatively, D is TRBD1 or TRBD2 (5 bases each). Trimming removed 1 base from V and 0 bases from J, with 13 bases in between. The germline CDR1 and CDR2 sequences are SQVTM and ANQGSEA. The CDR3 has 15 amino acids. The CDR3 bases are TGCAGCGTTGAAGTTAGGGAGACAGTCTCCTACGAGCAGTACTTC. It is translated as CSVEVRETVSYEQYF.

This clonotype was seen more than once but under ten times. CDR3 amino acids: CAISEREGSYNEQFF. The DNA for the CDR3 is TGTGCCATCAGTGAGCGGGAAGGCTCCTACAATGAGCAGTTCTTC. This sequence joins TRBV10-3 and TRBJ2-1, with D possibly TRBD2 on 5 matching bases. V was clipped by 2 bases and J by 0 bases, with 8 bases between them. There are 15 residues in the CDR3. The germline V gene has CDR1 ENHRY and CDR2 SYGVKD.

This clonotype was seen repeatedly, ten times or more. The rearrangement uses TRBV5-1 and TRBJ2-1, with D uncertain. The CDR3 sequence is 15 residues long. From germline, CDR1 is SGHRS and CDR2 YFSETQ. The V end lost 0 bases, the J end lost 2 bases, and 9 bases lay between the germline ends. CDR3 protein: CASSLDGHPYNEQFF. Written as DNA, the CDR3 is TGCGCCAGCAGCTTGGACGGCCATCCCTACAATGAGCAGTTCTTC.

The chain's CDR3 is CSVVAGAGQPQHF. In DNA, the CDR3 is TGCAGCGTTGTGGCGGGGGCAGGGCAGCCCCAGCATTTT. The rearrangement joins TRBV29-1 to TRBJ1-5, with a tentative D call TRBD1 (6 bases). CDR1 SQVTM and CDR2 ANQGSEA come from the germline V gene. This CDR3 has 13 amino acids. The V end lost 4 bases, the J end lost 7 bases, and 14 bases lay between the germline ends.

This clonotype was counted between two and nine times. The chain combines TRBV29-1 with TRBJ2-7, with 10 bases lining up with TRBD2. V shed 2 bases, J shed 3 bases, and the junction held 1 base outside the gene matches. From germline, CDR1 is SQVTM and CDR2 ANQGSEA. The CDR3 spans 13 residues. DNA of the CDR3: TGCAGCGTTGAAAAGCGGGAGGGCTACGAGCAGTACTTC. It is translated as CSVEKREGYEQYF.

V and J are TRBV27 and TRBJ1-3, with 8 bases that match TRBD1. With 5 bases clipped from V and 2 bases from J, the junction kept 5 bases outside the gene matches. Germline CDR1 and CDR2: MNHEY and SMNVEV (reference sequence). CDR3 length: 15 amino acids. The CDR3 bases are TGTGCCAGCAGTGGACAGGGCATACCTGGAAACACCATATATTTT. Amino acids: CASSGQGIPGNTIYF.

This clonotype was counted many times. The chain uses TRBV6-1 and TRBJ1-1; a weak D match, TRBD1 (5 bases). This CDR3 has 13 residues. Trimming pared 6 bases from V and 0 bases from J, leaving 8 bases between. Germline V CDR1 and CDR2: MNHNS, SASEGT. In DNA form, the CDR3 reads TGTGCCAGCAGCCAGACAGTGAACACTGAAGCTTTCTTT. The encoded protein is CASSQTVNTEAFF.

The chain recombines TRBV6-1 with TRBJ1-4; D perhaps matches TRBD1 (6 bases). This CDR3 is built from 14 residues. Per germline, CDR1 MNHNS and CDR2 SASEGT. Trimming removed 6 bases at V and 3 bases at J, with 11 bases between. CDR3 DNA: TGTGCCAGCAGAACGACAGGCCCTAATGAAAAACTGTTTTTT. As protein: CASRTTGPNEKLFF.

This clonotype was seen a handful of times. The chain combines TRBV4-3 with TRBJ2-1; possibly TRBD1 or TRBD2 for D (7 bases each). Deletions cut 4 bases from V and 9 bases from J, with 22 bases between. The CDR3 runs 16 residues. Germline CDR1 is LGHNA and CDR2 is YSLEER. The CDR3 here is CASSPVGGRGLAEQFF. CDR3 nucleotide sequence: TGCGCCAGCAGCCCCGTCGGGGGGAGGGGGCTCGCTGAGCAGTTCTTC.

The chain has TRBV11-2 and TRBJ2-7; possible D gene TRBD1, 7 bases. Germline CDR1 and CDR2: SGHAT and FQNNGV. Trimming took 1 base from V and 2 from J, leaving 12 bases between them. The CDR3 runs to 15 residues. The DNA for the CDR3 is TGTGCCAGCAGCTTAGGGCAGGGGGGAACCTACGAGCAGTACTTC. Its protein product is CASSLGQGGTYEQYF.

The chain employs TRBV6-2 or TRBV6-3 and TRBJ2-7; D remains unclear. Germline assignment: CDR1 MNHEY and CDR2 SVGEGT. The CDR3 runs 16 residues. V was cut by 2 bases and J by 2 bases, with 16 bases left in between. CDR3 sequence reads: CASSYKWSWETYEQYF. The CDR3 nucleotides read TGTGCCAGCAGTTACAAGTGGTCGTGGGAAACCTACGAGCAGTACTTC.

V usage is TRBV3-1 and J usage is TRBJ2-2; 9 bases are a match to TRBD2. With 3 bases clipped from V and 3 bases from J, the junction kept 8 bases outside the gene matches. The CDR3 is 17 amino acids. Germline loops: CDR1 LGHDT, CDR2 YNNKEL (reference sequence). The CDR3 loop is CASSHASGEPYTGELFF. The DNA of the CDR3 is TGTGCCAGCAGCCACGCTAGCGGGGAGCCGTACACCGGGGAGCTGTTTTTT.

This chain links TRBV6-5 with TRBJ2-7; D ambiguous. The CDR3 extends over 13 amino acids. Germline CDR1 and CDR2: MNHEY and SVGAGI. Trimming left V 0 bases short and J 6 bases short, with 9 bases between. CDR3 coding DNA: TGTGCCAGCAGTTACTCCAGGATGGGCGAGCAGTACTTC. It codes for CASSYSRMGEQYF.

In its sample, this clonotype was seen a few times. The chain combines TRBV6-6 with TRBJ2-5; possible D gene TRBD2, 6 bases. The CDR3 contains 12 residues. V shed 7 bases and J shed 5 bases, with 11 bases lying between them. The germline V gene has CDR1 MNHNY and CDR2 SVGAGI (reference sequence). The CDR3 nucleotides are TGTGCCAGCACCGATGGGGGGGAGACCCAGTACTTC. Translation gives CASTDGGETQYF.

The rearrangement joins TRBV6-1 to TRBJ2-7; possible D gene TRBD1, 6 bases. The V end lost 6 bases, the J end lost 5 bases, and 14 bases lay between the germline ends. The CDR3 totals 13 residues. Looked up from germline, CDR1 is MNHNS and CDR2 is SASEGT. CDR3 loop: CASSEAGAHEQYF. The CDR3 DNA follows: TGTGCCAGCAGCGAGGCAGGGGCCCACGAGCAGTACTTC.

The gene calls are TRBV29-1 and TRBJ2-7; D tentatively fits TRBD1 or TRBD2 (5 bases each). The CDR3 is 13 amino acids. Germline CDR1 reads SQVTM; CDR2 reads ANQGSEA. The V end was cut by 0 bases, the J end by 5 bases, with 11 bases between. For the CDR3, the DNA is TGCAGCGTTGAAGATTCGAGGGGACACGAGCAGTACTTC. Translating it yields CSVEDSRGHEQYF.